This TCR beta chain was sequenced during a study of cytomegalovirus exposure and HLA in healthy donors. Study context: Most genotyped donors, 81% of about 360, had Caucasian-associated genetic ancestry.

The V gene's germline CDR1 is GTSNPN and CDR2 SVGIG (reference sequence). This CDR3 has 14 amino acids. Trimming cost V 0 bases and J 3 bases, with 8 bases left between them. The PCR made use of 60 Vbeta and 13 Jbeta primers. The data were produced by immunoSEQ multiplex PCR, yet TCRdb's version contains in-frame clones alone and is incomplete. The sample consists of roughly 240,000 clones, about 77% of them appearing once. The chain couples TRBV30 to TRBJ1-4, with D unresolved. The sequencing input was PBMCs. The sequence derives from a boy aged 5 to 17 in good health and CMV-seronegative. The CDR3 loop reads CAWSVQSANEKLFF. DNA of the CDR3: TGTGCCTGGAGTGTACAGTCGGCTAATGAAAAACTGTTTTTT.